The following is a TCR beta chain sequence with its context. The antigen this receptor binds is unknown. No base qualities exist here, and no much larger clone lies one base off it. The data were obtained in a study of shared clonotypes between healthy human individuals (dated by TCRdb to the early 2020s). Regarding the study in general: A few men and two women, aged 18 to 49 years, made up the cohort. Libraries were prepared and TCR repertoires were sequenced by different laboratories using diverse techniques, in order to increase sequencing depth and limit assay-specific biases. Between about 0.94 and 8.9 billion PBMCs per donor were obtained by leukapheresis. The study deeply sequenced blood TCR repertoires of about five healthy adults to estimate repertoire size and the extent of clonotype sharing between individuals. Per donor, three plates each were used for CD4 naive and CD4 memory, two for CD8 naive, and one for CD8 memory. What the authors observed across the whole study: Pairwise subsampling led to the expectation that sequencing depth would affect the degree of clonotype sharing among donors. Across a handful of donors, about 5% of naive CD4, approximately 4% of naive CD8, under 2.5% of memory CD4, and about 0.4% of memory CD8 clonotypes were shared. Incomplete sequencing was indicated by rarefaction of sorted-subset datasets, despite the large sequencing depth. Compared with non-shared clonotypes, the clonotypes found in all four sorted-subset donors had higher generation probabilities. The small number of donors limited the genetic and exposure-history diversity represented. Estimated clonotype richness was generally larger for naive than for memory subsets. Only blood was sampled, and tissue TCR repertoires likely differ from those in blood.

Healthy HIV-negative adults with no recently reported acute infections or vaccinations were included as donors. Every donor was a Caucasian adult residing in Nashville, Tennessee, USA. CD4+ T cells were enriched through magnetic negative selection, after which naive cells were positively selected on CD45RA and the remaining negative fraction served as the memory subset. After blood collection by leukapheresis, PBMCs were isolated using Ficoll-Histopaque density gradient centrifugation and then cryopreserved in the vapor phase of liquid nitrogen. Purity and quantity of every magnetically sorted T cell population were checked by analytical flow cytometry. From each sorted fraction, genomic DNA was isolated and quantified by UV absorbance on a Nanodrop 2000c. TCR CDR3 regions were amplified from genomic DNA by multiplex PCR using the deep immunoSEQ assay. For each cell subset, the extracted genomic DNA was distributed evenly across all wells of several immunoSEQ 96-well plates, and each plate served as one replicate. Each replicate PCR for sorted subsets received approximately 200 ng genomic DNA, equal to 28,000 or so T cell genomes. Purified libraries were measured with a Qubit 3.0 fluorometer, size-checked on a Bioanalyzer 2100, and measured again with the KAPA Library Quantification kit. Every immunoSEQ 96-well plate was sequenced on a separate single-read 150-cycle Illumina NextSeq 550 flow cell. In the paper's pipeline: Because the immunoSEQ output included only junctional sequences and no quality scores, the filtering could not be the same as the filtering used for full-length reads. To assign V/J genes and CDR3, sequences were annotated against IMGT germline references using PyIR, a Python wrapper for IgBLAST v1.9. Reads were removed for weak V/J assignments (E-value above 1e-6), missing CDR3, stop codons, out-of-frame junctions, or ambiguous translated residues. A V3J clonotype was defined by an identical inferred V gene, J gene, and CDR3 amino acid sequence. Percentage overlap between repertoires was calculated by dividing the number of shared unique clonotypes by the size of the smaller repertoire. Repertoire richness was assessed with RTK rarefaction, the Chao1 estimator, and Recon v2.1 estimates of unobserved clonotypes. For all TCRbeta clonotypes obtained by the gDNA method from a handful of donors, generation probabilities were computed with OLGA. The table comes from immuneACCESS by way of TCRdb, which keeps in-frame sequences with V and J called. Part of the clones is missing from these tables; in studies checked, under half for an unresolved V gene and the rest for unknown reasons. That table is the source of V, J and clone size, and D and trimming were worked out from the DNA. This sample comprises over 850,000 clones, approximately 80% of them detected only once. More than 0.55% of the sample lies in the top ten.

From its cysteine to its phenylalanine, the CDR3 spans 11 amino acids. The DNA shown is the 33-base CDR3, in frame from base 1. V is shortened by 3 bases, J by 12 bases, and the region joining them spans 9 bases. The germline V gene encodes CDR1 MDHEN and CDR2 SYDVKM. This TCR was recovered from a man between 18 and 35 years old in good health. Some clones in this sample may be carry-over from other donors' samples. Sequenced sample: memory CD4+ T cells from PBMCs. The cell subset or site label, as the study defines it: CD45RA-negative fraction. The chain is made from TRBV28 and TRBJ1-5; the D gene is unclear. The DNA sequence is given as TGTGCCAGCAGTTTGTCCCGGGACCAGCATTTT. Translation gives CASSLSRDQHF.